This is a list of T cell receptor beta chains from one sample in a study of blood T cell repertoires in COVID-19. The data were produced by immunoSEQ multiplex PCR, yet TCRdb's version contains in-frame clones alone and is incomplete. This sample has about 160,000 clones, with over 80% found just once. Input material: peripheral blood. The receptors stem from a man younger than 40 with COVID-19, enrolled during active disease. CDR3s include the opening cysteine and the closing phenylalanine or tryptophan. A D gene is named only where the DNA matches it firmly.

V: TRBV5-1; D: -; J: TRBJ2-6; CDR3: CASSLPGSGANVLTF; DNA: TGCGCCAGCAGCCTACCCGGGTCTGGGGCCAACGTCCTGACTTTC
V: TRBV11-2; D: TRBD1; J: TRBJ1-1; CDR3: CASSKRQGARTEAFF; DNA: TGTGCCAGCAGCAAAAGACAGGGGGCAAGGACTGAAGCTTTCTTT
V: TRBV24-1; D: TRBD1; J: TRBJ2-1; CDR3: CATSGTGSSNEQFF; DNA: TGTGCCACCAGCGGGACAGGGTCGTCCAATGAGCAGTTCTTC
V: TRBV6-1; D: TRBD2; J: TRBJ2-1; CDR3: CASSQAGLAGVPEQFF; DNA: TGTGCCAGCAGTCAAGCCGGACTAGCGGGAGTTCCTGAGCAGTTCTTC
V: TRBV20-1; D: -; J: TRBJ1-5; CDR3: CSVSYRDQPQHF; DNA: TGCAGTGTTAGTTACCGGGATCAGCCCCAGCATTTT
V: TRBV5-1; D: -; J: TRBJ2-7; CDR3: CASSPRDSPSHEQYF; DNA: TGCGCCAGCAGCCCCCGGGACTCCCCGTCTCACGAGCAGTACTTC
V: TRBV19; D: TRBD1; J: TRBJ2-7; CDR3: CASSTDRGPNREQYF; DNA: TGTGCCAGTAGTACCGACAGGGGCCCAAACCGGGAGCAGTACTTC
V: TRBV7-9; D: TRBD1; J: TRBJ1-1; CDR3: CASSSGQGPAFF; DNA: TGTGCCAGCAGCTCCGGACAGGGACCAGCTTTCTTT
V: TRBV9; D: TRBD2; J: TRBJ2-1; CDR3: CASSLAGSSYNEQFF; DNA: TGTGCCAGCAGTTTAGCGGGGAGCTCCTACAATGAGCAGTTCTTC
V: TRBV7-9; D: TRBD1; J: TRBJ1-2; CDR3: CASSSRTGHSPNYGYTF; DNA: TGTGCCAGCAGCTCGCGGACAGGGCATAGCCCTAACTATGGCTACACCTTC
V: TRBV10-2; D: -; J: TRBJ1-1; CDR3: CASSLRGPALNTEAFF; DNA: TGCGCCAGCAGCCTCAGGGGCCCAGCCTTGAACACTGAAGCTTTCTTT
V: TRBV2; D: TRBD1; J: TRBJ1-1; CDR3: CASRNGQVLNTEAFF; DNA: TGTGCCAGCAGGAACGGACAGGTTTTGAACACTGAAGCTTTCTTT